This is a list of T cell receptor beta chains from one sample in a study of beta chain features in type 1 diabetes. Libraries were prepared by immunoSEQ multiplex PCR; TCRdb keeps only in-frame clonotypes and omits some of them. The data contain about 180,000 clones, about an eighth of them singletons. Sequencing input: central memory CD4+ T cells from blood. These receptors were obtained from a woman under 30 in good health. Both conserved end residues are part of each CDR3. A D gene is named only where the DNA matches it firmly. Only part of the rows carry a size: once, few, many, or a class if the clone is expanded.

j_call clone_size v_call d_call cdr3_nt cdr3_aa
TRBJ1-3 . TRBV30 . TGTGCCTGGAGTGTAAACGGTGGAAACACCATATATTTT CAWSVNGGNTIYF
TRBJ2-5 few TRBV2 TRBD2 TGTGCCAGCAGTCCCGGACTAGCGGGAGCTGGAGAGACCCAGTACTTC CASSPGLAGAGETQYF
TRBJ2-7 many TRBV7-9 TRBD2 TGTGCCAGCAGCGGGGGACTAGCGCCTTACGAGCAGTACTTC CASSGGLAPYEQYF
TRBJ2-7 . TRBV7-2 TRBD2 TGTGCCAGCAGCACTAGCGGGACCTCCTACGAGCAGTACTTC CASSTSGTSYEQYF
TRBJ1-2 . TRBV29-1 TRBD1 TGCAGCGTTACCGGGCGGACAGGGCGGGTAGGAGGCTACACCTTC CSVTGRTGRVGGYTF
TRBJ2-1 few TRBV30 TRBD2 TGTGCCTGGCACCTAGCGGGAGGAAACAATGAGCAGTTCTTC CAWHLAGGNNEQFF
TRBJ1-2 . TRBV29-1 TRBD1 TGCAGCGTCGCCCCGGGACAGGGAAACTATGGCTACACCTTC CSVAPGQGNYGYTF
TRBJ1-1 few TRBV4-3 . TGCGCCAGCAGCCGGCTAGGGGGGGCGCGAGACACTGAAGCTTTCTTT CASSRLGGARDTEAFF
TRBJ2-7 . TRBV30 . TGTGCCTGGAGTGATCGGCAGGAACTGTACACCTCCTACGAGCAGTACTTC CAWSDRQELYTSYEQYF
TRBJ1-1 . TRBV9 . TGTGCCAGCAGCTCGAGCCCGAACACTGAAGCTTTCTTT CASSSSPNTEAFF
TRBJ2-6 . TRBV15 TRBD1 TGTGCCACCAGCAGACCTAGACAGGGCTTGAACGGGGCCAACGTCCTGACTTTC CATSRPRQGLNGANVLTF
TRBJ1-1 . TRBV25-1 . TGTGCCAGCAGTGATACAGGGAAACTCCCTGAAGCTTTCTTT CASSDTGKLPEAFF
TRBJ2-7 . TRBV14 . TGTGCCAGCAGCCGCGGACTTGACTACGAGCAGTACTTC CASSRGLDYEQYF
TRBJ2-3 . TRBV6-5 TRBD2 TGTGCCGGGCGGGGGAGCACAGATACGCAGTATTTT CAGRGSTDTQYF
TRBJ2-1 . TRBV6-5 . TGTGCCAGCAGATTCCAGCGGTCAGACAATGAGCAGTTCTTC CASRFQRSDNEQFF
TRBJ1-4 few TRBV4-1 TRBD1 TGCGCCAGCAGCCTCGGACAGGGGGCGTGGGAAAAACTGTTTTTT CASSLGQGAWEKLFF
TRBJ2-1 . TRBV18 . TGTGCCAGCTCACCAAGCATCTCTGGTGACAATGAGCAGTTCTTC CASSPSISGDNEQFF
TRBJ2-1 few TRBV28 TRBD2 TGTGCCAGCAGTTCCCCTAGCGGGAGAGAGCAGTTCTTC CASSSPSGREQFF
TRBJ2-4 few TRBV11-2 . TGTGCCAGCAGCTTAGCGAGGACCGGGACTGCTCAGTACTTC CASSLARTGTAQYF
TRBJ1-2 . TRBV29-1 . TGCAGCGTTGAAGATGTGGGCGATGGCTACACCTTC CSVEDVGDGYTF
TRBJ2-1 . TRBV2 TRBD2 TGTGCCAGCAGCGGGAGGCCCTCCTACAATGAGCAGTTCTTC CASSGRPSYNEQFF
TRBJ2-7 . TRBV30 . TGTACCTGGAGTGGAGCGACAGGTACCACCTACGAGCAGTACTTC CTWSGATGTTYEQYF
TRBJ1-1 few TRBV18 . TGTGCCAGCTCATCGACAGTTGACACTGAAGCTTTCTTT CASSSTVDTEAFF
TRBJ2-1 . TRBV6-5 TRBD2 TGTGCCAGCAGTTACTCGTATGCGGGAGTAGCCGGGCAGTTCTTC CASSYSYAGVAGQFF
TRBJ1-5 . TRBV30 . TGTGCCTGGAACCGGGGTGGTCAGCCCCAGCATTTT CAWNRGGQPQHF
TRBJ1-4 . TRBV2 TRBD1 TGTGCCAGCAGCCGACAGGGCGTTGGAGAAAAACTGTTTTTT CASSRQGVGEKLFF
TRBJ2-3 . TRBV7-3 TRBD1 TGTGCCAGCAGCCCCGACAGGGGAGGTACGCAGTATTTT CASSPDRGGTQYF
TRBJ2-7 . TRBV28 TRBD2 TGTGCCAGCAGTATCATTGGGGAGGGCCACGAGCAGTACTTC CASSIIGEGHEQYF
TRBJ1-3 . TRBV9 . TGTGCCAGCAGCGCTCAATACAGCACCTCTGGAAACACCATATATTTT CASSAQYSTSGNTIYF
TRBJ2-1 . TRBV7-2 TRBD2 TGTGCCAGCAGCCCCCGGACTAGCGGGAGGAACAATGAGCAGTTCTTC CASSPRTSGRNNEQFF
TRBJ2-7 . TRBV2 . TGTGCCAGCAGGTGGCAGTACACGGGCGAGCAGTACTTC CASRWQYTGEQYF
TRBJ2-7 few TRBV5-1 . TGCGCCAGCAGCTTGGAGCCTAACCCCAAATACGAGCAGTACTTC CASSLEPNPKYEQYF
TRBJ2-2 many TRBV19 . TGTGCCAGTAGTACACAGGTACCCGGGGAGCTGTTTTTT CASSTQVPGELFF
TRBJ2-1 many TRBV19 . TGTGCCAGTAGTATCGCGGGATGGGGCGTTGATGAGCAGTTCTTC CASSIAGWGVDEQFF
TRBJ2-1 few TRBV10-3 . TGTGCCATCAGTGACAGAGGCTACAATGAGCAGTTCTTC CAISDRGYNEQFF
TRBJ1-2 . TRBV18 TRBD1 TGTGCCAGCTCCCCGGAAATTACAGGGGACTATGGCTACACCTTC CASSPEITGDYGYTF
TRBJ2-7 . TRBV11-1 TRBD2 TGTGCCAGCAGCTCGGCCGGGACTAGCGGGACAGAGCAGTACTTC CASSSAGTSGTEQYF
TRBJ1-1 few TRBV5-1 TRBD1 TGCGCCAGCAGCTTGGGGGACAGGGCCGAAGCTTTCTTT CASSLGDRAEAFF
TRBJ1-2 few TRBV6-1 TRBD1 TGTGCCAGCACGGGGGACAGCTATGGCTACACCTTC CASTGDSYGYTF
TRBJ1-1 . TRBV9 . TGTGCCAGCAGCGTTTATTTGCGCGACACTGAAGCTTTCTTT CASSVYLRDTEAFF
TRBJ1-2 few TRBV10-3 TRBD1 TGTGCCATCAAGGATCAGGGGGGCTATGGCTACACCTTC CAIKDQGGYGYTF
TRBJ2-3 few TRBV5-1 TRBD1 TGCGCCAGCAGCTATGACAGGGCGAGCACAGATACGCAGTATTTT CASSYDRASTDTQYF
TRBJ1-1 . TRBV5-4 TRBD1 TGTGCCAGCAGCTTGGGAGCGAGGACAGGGAACACTGAAGCTTTCTTT CASSLGARTGNTEAFF
TRBJ2-1 few TRBV30 TRBD2 TGTGCCTGGAGTGTAGTGGGGGGGGTTCGGTTCTTC CAWSVVGGVRFF
TRBJ2-7 . TRBV19 . TGTGCCAGTAGTATAGACCAACAACAGGGCCTCTCCTACGAGCAGTACTTC CASSIDQQQGLSYEQYF
TRBJ2-1 few TRBV27 TRBD2 TGTGCCAGCAGTTTTGGGACTAGTGGCCACAATGAGCAGTTCTTC CASSFGTSGHNEQFF
TRBJ2-1 . TRBV30 TRBD2 TGTGCCTGGAGAGGGCTAGCGGGAGCTTCCTACAATGAGCAGTTCTTC CAWRGLAGASYNEQFF
TRBJ2-1 few TRBV2 TRBD1 TGTGCCAGCACCTCTCCCAGGGGGCGGGGAAACAATGAGCAGTTCTTC CASTSPRGRGNNEQFF
TRBJ1-2 . TRBV28 TRBD1 TGTGCCAGCAGTCGCGAGGGGACAGGCTTCCTCTATGGCTACACCTTC CASSREGTGFLYGYTF
TRBJ1-1 few TRBV9 . TGTGCCAGCAGCGTAGCTACAGGGCAGAACACTGAAGCTTTCTTT CASSVATGQNTEAFF
TRBJ2-7 . TRBV9 . TGTGCCAGCAGCGTAGGTGGATTTCTAGCTCCCTACGAGCAGTACTTC CASSVGGFLAPYEQYF
TRBJ2-3 . TRBV6-5 . TGTGCCAGCGCGCCCAGCACAGATACGCAGTATTTT CASAPSTDTQYF
TRBJ1-2 . TRBV9 . TGTGCCAGCAGCGTAGCGGAGGGACTAGGCTACACCTTC CASSVAEGLGYTF
TRBJ1-1 . TRBV7-9 . TGTGCCAGCACCCCGCTTCTAGGCTCGGCTTTCTTT CASTPLLGSAFF
TRBJ2-2 . TRBV2 TRBD2 TGTGCCAGCATCAAGGGCCCTAGCGGGAATATCGGGGAGCTGTTTTTT CASIKGPSGNIGELFF
TRBJ1-5 . TRBV7-2 TRBD1 TGTGCCAGCAGAAGACAGGGCGGTCAGCCCCAGCATTTT CASRRQGGQPQHF
TRBJ1-1 few TRBV6-5 . TGTGCCAGCAGGGGCTACAGGGCCCAGGGGACTGAAGCTTTCTTT CASRGYRAQGTEAFF
TRBJ2-1 . TRBV19 . TGTGCCAGCACGCGGAGCTCCTACAATGAGCAGTTCTTC CASTRSSYNEQFF